The clone carrying this T cell receptor beta chain was detected only a few times. The antigen is undetermined. This entry belongs to a study of regulatory T cells in long-lasting Graves disease. This CDR3 has 16 residues. V was shortened by 4 bases and J by 7 bases, with 21 bases between the two germline ends. CDR1 SGDLS and CDR2 YYNGEE come from the germline V gene. Stated time point: persistent/refractory GD, antithyroid drugs over 5 years with positive TRAb. PBMC RNA served as the TCR library source. General study findings and limits: Patients with persistent disease showed a bias toward TRBV28, TRBJ1-2 and TRBJ2-5.

Assembly of TCR beta libraries relied on iRepertoire HTBI primers together with Arm-PCR of CDR3 regions. Via MiXCR, TCRdb re-called the multiplex PCR reads, giving one row per CDR3 protein. This table holds hundreds of thousands of distinct CDR3 sequences, 20% to 25% found once. The receptor was isolated from a female donor with Graves disease. This sample comprised peripheral blood mononuclear cells (PBMCs), obtained when the disease was refractory, from a patient treated with antithyroid drugs. J is TRBJ1-5 and V is TRBV9; TRBD1 is a possible D gene (5 bases). CDR3 DNA: TGTGCCAGCAGCCCCCAGATGGGGGGTTTGGGACAGCCCCAGCATTTT. Amino acid sequence: CASSPQMGGLGQPQHF. Combining the CDR3 with reference TRBV9 and TRBJ1-5 gives the whole variable domain DSGVTQTPKHLITATGQRVTLRCSPRSGDLSVYWYQQSLDQGLQFLIQYYNGEERAKGNILERFSAQQFPDLHSELNLSSLELGDSALYFCASSPQMGGLGQPQHFGDGTRLSIL.